This T cell receptor (beta chain) was captured by sequencing in a study of identical twins. Overall study findings and caveats: Insertions ran lower in abundant cord blood beta clonotypes, though not in memory repertoires.

Per germline, CDR1 SNHLY and CDR2 FYNNEI. Losses at the gene ends were 7 bases for V and 3 bases for J; bases not matched to a gene: 15. This CDR3 contains 16 residues. Notes on this clonotype: What it binds is unknown.

TCRdb re-derived calls from the 5' RACE reads in MiXCR, one entry per CDR3 protein. The sample consists of fewer than 500,000 distinct CDR3 sequences, roughly 24% of them appearing once. The same data also contributed to another study, on T cells expressing NK-cell markers. From that paper: The TCR beta repertoires were obtained from sorted CD3+CD56+NKG2C+, CD3+CD56+NKG2C- and CD3+CD56-NKG2C+ T cells. About 1.0-8% of CD8+ T cells in more than 5 donors belonged to dominant NKG2C+ clonotypes. In several donors, these clonotypes also led the CD3+CD56-NKG2C+ fraction.

The source is a woman younger than 35 in good health. Sequenced: CD4+ T cells sorted from blood. The gene calls are TRBV2 and TRBJ2-7; 7 positions agree with TRBD1. The CDR3 DNA reads as TGTGCCAGCAACTTTCAGGGGGAGCAGGGGAACTACGAGCAGTACTTC. Protein: CASNFQGEQGNYEQYF.